A selection of T cell receptor beta chains follows, all from one sample in a study of T cell changes during pregnancy in multiple sclerosis. TCRdb keeps only in-frame clones here, not all; method: immunoSEQ multiplex PCR. The sample has 55,000 to 70,000 clones, 93% seen once. Sequencing was performed on peripheral blood, taken after pregnancy. Receptors originate from a female donor with multiple sclerosis, enrolled in a pregnancy study. Both conserved end residues are part of each CDR3. The order of the fields is CDR3 protein, V gene, J gene.

CASSFNRGGRDEQYF,TRBV11-2,TRBJ2-7
CASSQGQGNEKLFF,TRBV4-3,TRBJ1-4
CASSETLRTSGTYEQYF,TRBV2,TRBJ2-7
CASSLGLAGYTQYF,TRBV27,TRBJ2-3
CASSLLLAGDGNEQFF,TRBV28,TRBJ2-1
CASSLTGFEQYF,TRBV7-9,TRBJ2-7
CASSVGGGTGYEQFF,TRBV9,TRBJ2-1
CASSSFQWETQYF,TRBV28,TRBJ2-5
CASSPIRPGSNQPQHF,TRBV19,TRBJ1-5
CASTMGAGGNTEAFF,TRBV6-1,TRBJ1-1
CASRRGSSGNTIYF,TRBV19,TRBJ1-3
CASSLMTGGAGYGYTF,TRBV28,TRBJ1-2
CSAGTSETYEQYF,TRBV29-1,TRBJ2-7
CASSFSGSRADTQYF,TRBV7-2,TRBJ2-3
CASSVLQGNTEAFF,TRBV9,TRBJ1-1
CASSPPAPSGTHRHRTQYF,TRBV2,TRBJ2-3
CASSSDYTDTQYF,TRBV5-1,TRBJ2-3
CATSSGAGGYGYTF,TRBV15,TRBJ1-2
CASSLVKQVETQYF,TRBV11-3,TRBJ2-5
CASRQTSGRTYNEQFF,TRBV27,TRBJ2-1
CASSPGLAGNEQFF,TRBV4-3,TRBJ2-1
CASSVTAGTTDTQYF,TRBV9,TRBJ2-3
CASGAGSSYNEQFF,TRBV2,TRBJ2-1
CASSLLGQPNEQYF,TRBV5-1,TRBJ2-7
CASSIGTAATNEKLFF,TRBV19,TRBJ1-4
CASSLGPYASPGDTQYF,TRBV5-4,TRBJ2-3
CASSLGLGGTDTQYF,TRBV7-9,TRBJ2-3
CASSLVDVEGGSRYEQYF,TRBV7-2,TRBJ2-7
CASSGNRQGIYNEQFF,TRBV9,TRBJ2-1
CASSPKDSAGELFF,TRBV5-1,TRBJ2-2
CASSKGDIDYEQYF,TRBV21-1,TRBJ2-7
CASSQDNSGSDEQYF,TRBV4-3,TRBJ2-7